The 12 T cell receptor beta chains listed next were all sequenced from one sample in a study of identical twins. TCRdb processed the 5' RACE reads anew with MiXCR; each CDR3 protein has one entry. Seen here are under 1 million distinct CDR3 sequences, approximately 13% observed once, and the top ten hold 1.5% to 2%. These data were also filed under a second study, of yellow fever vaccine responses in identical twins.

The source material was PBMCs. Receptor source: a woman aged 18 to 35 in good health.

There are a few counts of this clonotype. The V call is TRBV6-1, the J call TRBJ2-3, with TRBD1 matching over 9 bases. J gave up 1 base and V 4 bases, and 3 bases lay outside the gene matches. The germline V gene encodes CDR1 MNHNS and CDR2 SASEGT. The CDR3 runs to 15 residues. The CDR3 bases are TGTGCCAGCAGTGTGGGACAGGGTGGCACAGATACGCAGTATTTT. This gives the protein CASSVGQGGTDTQYF.

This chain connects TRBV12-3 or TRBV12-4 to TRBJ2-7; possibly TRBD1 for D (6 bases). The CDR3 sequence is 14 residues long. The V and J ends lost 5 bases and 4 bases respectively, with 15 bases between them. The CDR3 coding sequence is TGTGCCAGCAGTACAGGGACGTTTACGTACGAGCAGTACTTC. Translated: CASSTGTFTYEQYF.

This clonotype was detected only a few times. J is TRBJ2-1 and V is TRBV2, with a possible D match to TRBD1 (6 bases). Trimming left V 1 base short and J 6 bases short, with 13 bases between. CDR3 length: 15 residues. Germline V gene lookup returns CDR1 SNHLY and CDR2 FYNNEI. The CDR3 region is CASSEGTGQFNEQFF. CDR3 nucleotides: TGTGCCAGCAGTGAAGGAACCGGACAGTTCAATGAGCAGTTCTTC.

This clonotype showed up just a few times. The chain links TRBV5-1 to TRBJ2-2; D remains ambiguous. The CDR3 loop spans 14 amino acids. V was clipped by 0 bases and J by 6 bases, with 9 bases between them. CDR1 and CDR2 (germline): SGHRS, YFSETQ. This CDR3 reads CASSLEGSPGELFF. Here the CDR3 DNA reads TGCGCCAGCAGCTTGGAGGGTTCACCCGGGGAGCTGTTTTTT. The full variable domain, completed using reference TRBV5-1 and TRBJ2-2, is KAGVTQTPRYLIKTRGQQVTLSCSPISGHRSVSWYQQTPGQGLQFLFEYFSETQRNKGNFPGRFSGRQFSNSRSEMNVSTLELGDSALYLCASSLEGSPGELFFGEGSRLTVL.

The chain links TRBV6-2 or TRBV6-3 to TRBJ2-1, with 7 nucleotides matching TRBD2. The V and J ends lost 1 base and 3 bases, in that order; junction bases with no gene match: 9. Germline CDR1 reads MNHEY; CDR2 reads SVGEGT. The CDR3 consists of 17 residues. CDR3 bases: TGTGCCAGCAGTTACTTATGGACCGGGACTATCTACAATGAGCAGTTCTTC. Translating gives CASSYLWTGTIYNEQFF.

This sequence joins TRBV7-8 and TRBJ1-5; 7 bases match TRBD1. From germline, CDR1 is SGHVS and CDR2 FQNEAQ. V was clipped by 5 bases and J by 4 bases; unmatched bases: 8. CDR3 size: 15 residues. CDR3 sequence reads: CASSKGQGGNQPQHF. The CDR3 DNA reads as TGTGCCAGCAGCAAAGGTCAGGGGGGAAATCAGCCCCAGCATTTT.

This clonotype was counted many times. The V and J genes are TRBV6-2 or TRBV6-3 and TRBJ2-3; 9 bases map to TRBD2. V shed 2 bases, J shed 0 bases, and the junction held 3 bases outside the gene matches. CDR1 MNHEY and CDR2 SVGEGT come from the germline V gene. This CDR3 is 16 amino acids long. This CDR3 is CASSYVTSGSTDTQYF. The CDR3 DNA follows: TGTGCCAGCAGTTACGTAACTAGCGGGAGCACAGATACGCAGTATTTT.

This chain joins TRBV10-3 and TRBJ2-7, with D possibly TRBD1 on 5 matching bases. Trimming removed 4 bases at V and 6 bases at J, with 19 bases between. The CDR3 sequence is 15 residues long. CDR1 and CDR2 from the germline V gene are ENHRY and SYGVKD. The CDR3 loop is CAISAEQAAVSEQYV. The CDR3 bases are TGTGCCATCAGTGCAGAACAGGCCGCGGTCAGCGAGCAGTACGTC.

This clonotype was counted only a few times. The CDR3 here is CASSLAGVGISPLHF. For the CDR3, the DNA is TGTGCCAGCAGCTTGGCCGGGGTGGGGATTTCACCCCTCCACTTT. The rearrangement joins TRBV5-6 to TRBJ1-6; D uncertain. Germline assignment: CDR1 SGHDT and CDR2 YYEEEE. Trimming shortened V by 0 bases and J by 9 bases, and 13 bases separated the two germline ends. CDR3 length equals 15 residues.

The CDR3 spells CASRATGGRTRVYNEQFF. Written as DNA, the CDR3 is TGTGCCAGCAGAGCGACAGGGGGACGGACTAGGGTCTACAATGAGCAGTTCTTC. The chain uses TRBV28 and TRBJ2-1, with TRBD1 identical over 9 bases. The CDR3 is made up of 18 amino acids. J lost 3 bases, V lost 6 bases, and 15 bases had no gene match. Per the germline V gene, CDR1 is MDHEN and CDR2 is SYDVKM. Using reference TRBV28 and TRBJ2-1 for the parts outside the CDR3, the full variable domain is DVKVTQSSRYLVKRTGEKVFLECVQDMDHENMFWYRQDPGLGLRLIYFSYDVKMKEKGDIPEGYSVSREKKERFSLILESASTNQTSMYLCASRATGGRTRVYNEQFFGPGTRLTVL.

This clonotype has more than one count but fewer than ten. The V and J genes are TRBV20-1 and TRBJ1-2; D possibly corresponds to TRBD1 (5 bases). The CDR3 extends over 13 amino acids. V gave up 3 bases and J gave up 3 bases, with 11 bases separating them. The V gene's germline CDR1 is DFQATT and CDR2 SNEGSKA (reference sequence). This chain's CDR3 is CSASLGPDYGYTF. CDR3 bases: TGCAGTGCTAGTCTGGGACCTGACTATGGCTACACCTTC.

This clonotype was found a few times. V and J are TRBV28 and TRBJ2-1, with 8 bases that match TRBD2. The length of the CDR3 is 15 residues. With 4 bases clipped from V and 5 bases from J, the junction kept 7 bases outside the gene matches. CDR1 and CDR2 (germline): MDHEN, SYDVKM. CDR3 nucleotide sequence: TGTGCCAGCAGTTATTGGCGGGGGGCGAACAATGAGCAGTTCTTC. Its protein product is CASSYWRGANNEQFF.